A single sample gave rise to the 16 T cell receptor beta chains below, sequenced in a study of monozygotic twins with inflammatory bowel disease. From the 5' RACE reads, TCRdb lists one entry per CDR3 protein and no DNA. Its table lists hundreds of thousands of distinct CDR3 sequences. Material for sequencing was blood. Every receptor here comes from a human donor with ulcerative colitis or Crohn's disease, or a healthy co-twin of an affected twin (not recorded which).

The chain links TRBV6-2 or TRBV6-3 to TRBJ2-3; as DNA is missing, the TRBD1 call by TCRdb cannot be tested. Germline V CDR1 and CDR2: MNHEY, SVGEGT. The CDR3 extends over 14 amino acids. This CDR3 reads CATRRTGRTDTQYF.

CDR3 protein: CASSPRAGGVETQYF. V gene TRBV12-3 or TRBV12-4 combines with J gene TRBJ2-5; TCRdb calls TRBD1, which cannot be checked without DNA. The CDR3 extends over 15 amino acids.

This chain uses TRBV18 with TRBJ2-4; without DNA, the TCRdb call of TRBD2 cannot be checked. The CDR3 covers 14 residues. Germline CDR1 reads KGHSH; CDR2 reads LQKENI. CDR3 residues: CASSPDGGYDIQYF.

This rearrangement joins TRBV12-3 or TRBV12-4 to TRBJ1-6; TCRdb selects TRBD1, and the lack of DNA leaves this call unchecked. The CDR3 totals 15 residues. CDR3 sequence: CASSLADRGGSPLHF.

This rearrangement joins TRBV20-1 to TRBJ1-4. This CDR3 has 14 amino acids. Germline lookup yields CDR1 DFQATT and CDR2 SNEGSKA (reference sequence). The CDR3 spells CSARVGLMNEKLFF.

The chain uses TRBV20-1 and TRBJ2-4; TCRdb lists TRBD1, though no DNA is available to test this call. Germline assignment: CDR1 DFQATT and CDR2 SNEGSKA (reference sequence). This CDR3 is 14 amino acids long. CDR3 protein: CSAARGGAKNIQYF.

The chain links TRBV5-4 to TRBJ1-2; TCRdb's D call, TRBD1, is unchecked because there is no DNA. The CDR3 covers 13 residues. Germline CDR1 is SGHNT and CDR2 is YYREEE (reference sequence). CDR3 amino acids: CASSAGTDYGYTF.

The chain has TRBV29-1 and TRBJ2-1; TCRdb's assignment of TRBD2 cannot be checked, as there is no DNA. Germline CDR1 is SQVTM and CDR2 is ANQGSEA. The CDR3 loop spans 16 amino acids. CDR3 in amino acids: CSAERLAGGHYNEQFF.

The chain couples TRBV7-2 to TRBJ2-1; TCRdb's D gene call, TRBD2, goes unchecked for lack of DNA. Germline-derived CDR1 and CDR2 are SGHTA and FQGNSA. The CDR3 spans 16 residues. The CDR3 here is CASSLFSAGWNNEQFF.

V gene TRBV6-1 combines with J gene TRBJ2-3; absent DNA, TCRdb's TRBD2 call cannot be checked. CDR3 length: 19 residues. Germline V gives CDR1 MNHNS, CDR2 SASEGT. CDR3 sequence: CASSERTSGGGRSTDTQYF.

V and J are TRBV29-1 and TRBJ1-2; lacking DNA, the TRBD1 call made by TCRdb goes unchecked. This CDR3 is 13 amino acids long. Germline V gives CDR1 SQVTM, CDR2 ANQGSEA. The chain's CDR3 is CSVGTGPLGGYTF.

V gene TRBV7-3 combines with J gene TRBJ1-6; there is no DNA to check the TCRdb D call of TRBD1. The germline V gene encodes CDR1 SGHTA and CDR2 FQGTGA. The CDR3 consists of 15 residues. The CDR3 here is CASSYSGTNNSPLHF.

The chain recombines TRBV29-1 with TRBJ1-6; TCRdb designates TRBD1, a call that cannot be tested without DNA. There are 17 residues in the CDR3. Per the germline V gene, CDR1 is SQVTM and CDR2 is ANQGSEA. CDR3 region: CSVEDGDDSSYNSPLHF.

CDR3 amino acids: CASSVSGISYEQYF. The rearrangement joins TRBV12-3 or TRBV12-4 to TRBJ2-7. This CDR3 region has 14 residues.

The gene calls are TRBV18 and TRBJ2-1; lacking DNA, the TRBD2 call made by TCRdb goes unchecked. The CDR3 has 16 residues. Germline V gene data show CDR1 as KGHSH and CDR2 as LQKENI. CDR3: CASSPPGREVLNEQYF.

This chain uses TRBV5-5 with TRBJ1-2. Germline V CDR1 and CDR2: SGHKS, YYEKEE (reference sequence). This CDR3 contains 14 residues. The chain's CDR3 is CASSLVRAAYGYTF.